The present TCR beta chain was sequenced within a study of early T cells in non-severe SARS-CoV-2 infection. The wider study: Sequencing of unsorted whole blood was done on bulk RNA, leaving chains unpaired.

After removal of 6 bases from V and 5 bases from J, the junction contained 8 bases not matched to a gene. Germline CDR1 MNHNS, CDR2 SASEGT. This CDR3 contains 15 residues. Unique molecular identifiers (one per individual cDNA molecule) were attached. TCRdb re-called the 5' RACE reads through MiXCR, storing one row per CDR3 protein. The table includes some 60,000 distinct CDR3 sequences, roughly 7.7% detected once. Findings and limits, study-wide: In VDJdb matching, anti-spike CD8 responses were favored while private and CD4 specificities went missing.

This clonotype was found a few times. Its matching antigen is unknown. The origin of this receptor is an adult who was a healthcare worker with PCR-confirmed SARS-CoV-2 infection or an uninfected control (not recorded which). The gene calls are TRBV6-1 and TRBJ2-7, with TRBD2 matching over 12 bases. The sample comprised whole blood. The CDR3 nucleotides read TGTGCCAGCAGCAGACTAGCGGGAGACCCCCACGAGCAGTACTTC. Residues: CASSRLAGDPHEQYF.